This T cell receptor beta chain is drawn from a study of blood T cell repertoires in COVID-19. This clone has a handful of counts. Libraries were prepared by immunoSEQ multiplex PCR; TCRdb keeps only in-frame clonotypes and omits some of them. Of 200,000 to 300,000 clones listed, 80% to 95% are singletons. Trimming took 1 base from V and 0 from J; bases not matched to a gene: 3. This CDR3 has 16 residues. The V gene's germline CDR1 is KGHSH and CDR2 LQKENI. Sequences were obtained from peripheral blood. This TCR derives from a person aged 18 to 35 with COVID-19, enrolled during active disease. This chain links TRBV18 with TRBJ1-3, with 7 bases aligning to TRBD1. CDR3 DNA: TGTGCCAGCTCACCACTTGGGACAGCCTCTGGAAACACCATATATTTT. Its protein product is CASSPLGTASGNTIYF. Full variable domain (outside the CDR3, taken from reference TRBV18 and TRBJ1-3): NAGVMQNPRHLVRRRGQEARLRCSPMKGHSHVYWYRQLPEEGLKFMVYLQKENIIDESGMPKERFSAEFPKEGPSILRIQQVVRGDSAAYFCASSPLGTASGNTIYFGEGSWLTVV.